What follows are 26 T cell receptor beta chains derived from one specimen sequenced in a study of tumor-infiltrating lymphocytes in glioblastoma multiforme (dated by TCRdb to 2017 to 2019). Sequencer: Illumina HiSeq 2500. TCRB libraries were built from RNA via three nested multiplex PCR rounds using a modified ARM-PCR protocol with multiple V-beta primers and a C-beta primer. TCRdb applied fastp at Q25 and MiXCR to the public reads, then kept only in-frame beta chains. A single entry per CDR3 protein holds the most common genes and DNA from its merged rows. For this sample there are just over 9,000 distinct CDR3 sequences; around three quarters appear just once. The ten largest clones add up to 75% to 80% of the sample. Sample: brain tumor tissue. The origin of the receptors is a male donor with glioblastoma.

This clonotype is categorized as medium-sized (0.01 to 0.1%). The chain links TRBV12-3 or TRBV12-4 to TRBJ2-3; 7 nucleotides line up with TRBD2. V lost 5 bases to trimming and J lost 1 base; unmatched junction nucleotides: 6. The CDR3 has 15 amino acids. Here the CDR3 DNA reads TGTGCCAGCAGTCGACTAGCCGGGGGCACAGATACGCAGTATTTT. Translating it yields CASSRLAGGTDTQYF.

The J gene is TRBJ2-3, the V gene TRBV29-1; D unclear. Trimming cost V 2 bases and J 1 base, with 10 bases left between them. Germline V gives CDR1 SQVTM, CDR2 ANQGSEA. CDR3 size: 14 residues. CDR3 nucleotide sequence: TGCAGCGTTGAACCCGGGCCACGCACAGATACGCAGTATTTT. It codes for CSVEPGPRTDTQYF.

The V call is TRBV6-1, the J call TRBJ2-2, with D uncertain. The CDR3 is made up of 14 amino acids. The germline gives CDR1 MNHNS, CDR2 SASEGT. Trimming pared 8 bases from V and 2 bases from J, leaving 12 bases between. The CDR3 region is CASLLTGNTGELFF. CDR3 nucleotide sequence: TGTGCCAGCTTACTAACTGGAAACACCGGGGAGCTGTTTTTT.

Comment on this clonotype: The conserved phenylalanine or tryptophan normally closing the CDR3 is absent here, so this likely arose from a read error. This CDR3 reads CASSADTSTDTQYL. In DNA, the CDR3 is TGTGCCAGCAGCGCGGATACTAGCACAGATACGCAGTATTTG. The chain is built from TRBV6-2 or TRBV6-3 and TRBJ2-3; D not certain. Germline V CDR1 and CDR2: MNHEY, SVGEGT. This CDR3 comprises 14 residues. Trimming took 6 bases from V and 0 from J, leaving 10 bases between them.

This clonotype was counted once. Since a much larger clone is just one base distant, this may be a read error. This chain links TRBV11-2 with TRBJ2-7, with 7 bases aligning to TRBD1. From germline, CDR1 is SGHAT and CDR2 FQNNGV. The CDR3 totals 13 residues. CDR3 nucleotide sequence: TGTGCCGGCAGCTCCTATACAGGGGACGAGCAGTACTTC. The encoded protein is CAGSSYTGDEQYF.

CDR3 region: CASSPTGNKNIQYF. As DNA, the CDR3 is TGTGCCAGCAGCCCGACAGGAAACAAAAACATTCAGTACTTC. The chain links TRBV11-2 to TRBJ2-4, with a weak D call TRBD1 (6 bases). The germline V gene encodes CDR1 SGHAT and CDR2 FQNNGV. The CDR3 length is 14 residues. Trimming stripped 5 bases from V and 3 bases from J, with 11 bases between.

The chain employs TRBV13 and TRBJ2-3; D is ambiguous. CDR3 size: 14 residues. Trimming stripped 5 bases from V and 2 bases from J, with 11 bases between. Germline loops: CDR1 PRHDT, CDR2 FYEKMQ (reference sequence). CDR3 bases: TGTGCCAGCAGCAAAAGGACGGACACAGATACGCAGTATTTT. Residues: CASSKRTDTDTQYF. The entire variable domain, with the rest obtained from reference TRBV13 and TRBJ2-3, is as follows: AAGVIQSPRHLIKEKRETATLKCYPIPRHDTVYWYQQGPGQDPQFLISFYEKMQSDKGSIPDRFSAQQFSDYHSELNMSSLELGDSALYFCASSKRTDTDTQYFGPGTRLTVL.

Only one count was recorded for this clonotype. This CDR3 is CASSFSGLALNEQFF. DNA for the CDR3: TGTGCCAGCAGCTTCTCTGGCCTAGCACTAAACGAGCAGTTCTTC. This rearrangement joins TRBV11-2 to TRBJ2-7; tentative D call: TRBD2 (5 bases). The tail of the sequence fits TRBJ2-1 better, so the J call may be wrong. Germline-derived CDR1 and CDR2 are SGHAT and FQNNGV. The CDR3 extends over 15 amino acids.

On this clonotype: Relative to the germline gene, one junction end is altered; a read error may explain this. This chain links TRBV29-1 with TRBJ1-1; D not certain. Germline V gene sequence: CDR1 SQVTM, CDR2 ANQGSEA. CDR3 size: 13 residues. This chain's CDR3 is CSVEHSSNTGAFF. Here the CDR3 DNA reads TGCAGCGTTGAACATTCAAGCAACACTGGAGCTTTCTTC.

The J gene is TRBJ2-7, the V gene TRBV11-3; 7 bases line up with TRBD2. The V gene's germline CDR1 is SGHNT and CDR2 YENEEA. Trimming cost V 2 bases and J 3 bases; bases outside gene matches: 10. The CDR3 totals 16 residues. The CDR3 is CASSLTDERENYEQYF. The CDR3 DNA is TGTGCCAGCAGCTTAACCGACGAGCGGGAAAACTACGAGCAGTACTTC.

Notes on this clonotype: One junction end disagrees with the germline gene, perhaps due to a read error. The V gene is TRBV20-1, the J gene TRBJ1-5; the D is unclear. The CDR3 runs 14 residues. The germline V gene has CDR1 DFQATT and CDR2 SNEGSKA (reference sequence). The CDR3 DNA is TGCAGTGCTAGGGAGGGTGGAAGCAATCAGCCCCAGCACTTT. Amino acids: CSAREGGSNQPQHF.

This clonotype showed up just a few times. CDR3 amino acids: CASRTPRLAGDYEQYF. DNA of the CDR3: TGTGCCAGCAGAACCCCGAGGCTGGCAGGGGACTACGAGCAGTACTTC. V is TRBV6-5 and J is TRBJ2-7; TRBD1 is a possible D gene (6 bases). The CDR3 is made up of 16 amino acids. The V end was cut by 6 bases, the J end by 3 bases, with 21 bases between. Per germline, CDR1 MNHEY and CDR2 SVGAGI.

The rearrangement uses TRBV6-5 and TRBJ1-1; 8 bases align to TRBD1. The CDR3 length is 14 residues. Losses at the gene ends were 5 bases for V and 5 bases for J; bases not matched to a gene: 7. CDR1 and CDR2 (germline): MNHEY, SVGAGI. The CDR3 region has the DNA TGTGCCAGCAGTCCCCGACAGGGGAGGACTGAAGCTTTCTTT. Protein sequence: CASSPRQGRTEAFF.

This sequence joins TRBV6-1 and TRBJ2-1; D may be TRBD1 or TRBD2 (5 bases each). The CDR3 sequence is 14 residues long. Looked up from germline, CDR1 is MNHNS and CDR2 is SASEGT. V was shortened by 8 bases and J by 7 bases, with 18 bases between the two germline ends. The CDR3: CASGGSEGPNEQFF. The CDR3 coding sequence is TGTGCCAGCGGGGGTAGTGAAGGTCCGAATGAGCAGTTCTTC.

Details on this clonotype: Its ends do not fully match the called genes, so a read error is possible. The J gene is TRBJ1-4, the V gene TRBV20-1, with TRBD1 as a possible D gene (6 bases). The CDR3 consists of 14 residues. The germline CDR1 and CDR2 sequences are DFQATT and SNEGSKA (reference sequence). The CDR3 sequence is CSATRTATNEKLFF. In DNA, the CDR3 is TGCAGTGCCACCCGGACAGCAACTAACGAAAAACTGTTTTTT.

This clonotype turned up a few times. The chain joins TRBV4-3 to TRBJ2-1, with a weak D call TRBD2 (5 bases). Deletions cut 4 bases from V and 5 bases from J, with 15 bases between. This CDR3 comprises 15 residues. From germline, CDR1 is LGHNA and CDR2 YSLEER. CDR3 residues: CASSPSRGPNNEQFF. CDR3 sequence (DNA): TGCGCCAGCAGCCCTAGCCGCGGTCCCAACAATGAGCAGTTCTTC.

This clonotype was found a few times. The V call is TRBV29-1, the J call TRBJ1-1, with D possibly matching TRBD1 (6 bases). Germline CDR1 and CDR2: SQVTM and ANQGSEA. Trimming took off 7 bases at V and 8 bases at J, with 20 bases between the two ends. The CDR3 consists of 13 residues. This CDR3 reads CSAFVQGFSEAFF. Written as DNA, the CDR3 is TGCAGCGCTTTCGTACAGGGATTTTCGGAAGCTTTCTTT.

The V call is TRBV5-6, the J call TRBJ2-5; D not certain. This CDR3 region has 14 residues. The ends were cut back, 0 bases at V and 0 bases at J, with 6 bases in the middle. Germline CDR1 is SGHDT and CDR2 is YYEEEE. CDR3 sequence: CASSLGSYQETQYF. CDR3 bases: TGTGCCAGCAGCTTGGGGTCATACCAAGAGACCCAGTACTTC.

The chain recombines TRBV20-1 with TRBJ2-1, with D hard to call. Per germline, CDR1 DFQATT and CDR2 SNEGSKA (reference sequence). The V end was cut by 7 bases, the J end by 3 bases, with 7 bases between. The CDR3 is 11 amino acids. The CDR3 sequence: CSVSFYNEQFF. CDR3 DNA sequence: TGCAGTGTTAGCTTCTACAATGAGCAGTTCTTC.

The chain combines TRBV20-1 with TRBJ2-5, with 9 nucleotides matching TRBD2. CDR1 and CDR2 (germline): DFQATT, SNEGSKA (reference sequence). This CDR3 has 17 residues. The trim removed 4 bases at V and 5 bases at J, leaving 17 bases unmatched. The CDR3 here is CSAKVFPLGLACETQYF. CDR3 DNA sequence: TGCAGTGCTAAAGTTTTCCCTCTCGGACTAGCGTGTGAGACCCAGTACTTC.

As regards this clonotype: This likely comes from a read error, as the CDR3 has no conserved phenylalanine or tryptophan at its end. The V and J genes are TRBV11-2 and TRBJ2-5, with unresolved D. CDR1 and CDR2 from the germline V gene are SGHAT and FQNNGV. This CDR3 has 13 amino acids. Trimming took off 0 bases at V and 8 bases at J, with 10 bases between the two ends. DNA for the CDR3: TGTGCCAGCAGCTTAGACGCTCCGCATACCCAGTACTTG. Translating gives CASSLDAPHTQYL.

The CDR3 bases are TGCAGCGTTGGGATCGTCTACAATGAGCAGTTCTTC. Translation gives CSVGIVYNEQFF. This chain joins TRBV29-1 and TRBJ2-1; no clear D. V was shortened by 4 bases and J by 3 bases, with 7 bases between the two germline ends. CDR1 and CDR2 from the germline V gene are SQVTM and ANQGSEA. The CDR3 runs 12 residues.

Comment on this clonotype: Likely a read error: the CDR3 ends without its conserved phenylalanine or tryptophan. CDR3: CASRNTGQWVTYEQYL. CDR3 in DNA: TGTGCCAGCAGGAACACGGGACAGTGGGTAACCTACGAGCAGTACCTC. The chain carries TRBV7-9 and TRBJ2-7; 7 bases align to TRBD1. The CDR3 sequence is 16 residues long. The germline V gene encodes CDR1 SEHNR and CDR2 FQNEAQ (reference sequence). V was pared by 6 bases and J by 2 bases, with 13 bases of the junction left unmatched.

This clonotype was recorded once. The chain has TRBV11-2 and TRBJ2-3; perhaps TRBD2 as D (5 bases). The germline CDR1 and CDR2 sequences are SGHAT and FQNNGV. Trimming pared 0 bases from V and 2 bases from J, leaving 15 bases between. There are 17 residues in the CDR3. This CDR3 is CASSLDYASWATDTQYF. The CDR3 DNA follows: TGTGCCAGCAGCTTAGATTACGCTAGCTGGGCCACAGATACGCAGTATTTT.

The chain is built from TRBV11-2 and TRBJ2-3; 10 bases are a match to TRBD1. The CDR3 is made up of 15 amino acids. Unmatched junction bases numbered 7, after V lost 5 bases and J lost 5 bases. Per the germline V gene, CDR1 is SGHAT and CDR2 is FQNNGV. The chain's CDR3 is CASSGRQGAEDTQYF. The CDR3 DNA follows: TGTGCCAGCAGCGGAAGACAGGGGGCCGAAGATACGCAGTATTTT.

The CDR3 loop is CASSLDHVQETQYF. The CDR3 DNA is TGTGCCAGCAGCTTAGATCACGTACAAGAGACCCAGTACTTC. J is TRBJ2-5 and V is TRBV11-2, with D unclear. Germline values: CDR1 SGHAT, CDR2 FQNNGV. V was cut by 0 bases and J by 2 bases, with 7 bases left in between. The CDR3 has 14 residues.